This TCR beta chain was captured in a study of CD8+CD57+ T cells in acquired aplastic anemia. Regarding the study as a whole: Between the patient and control groups, CD8+ Simpson's diversity did not differ significantly. Around 29 CD8+ CDR3 sequences were shared between patients and controls.

Investigators profiled TCR beta VDJ and CDR3 from genomic DNA template. TCRdb independently ran MiXCR on the reads; one entry per CDR3 protein. The sample lists some 160,000 distinct CDR3 sequences, 40% to 60% occurring once. Before being chosen for sequencing, patients had shown CD8+CD57+ cell expansion by flow cytometry. No therapy was given to patients before blood sampling. There are many counts of this clonotype. The antigen is not known. From germline, CDR1 is SGHDN and CDR2 FVKESK. The V gene lost 4 bases and the J gene lost 7 bases, with 23 bases spanning the gap. This CDR3 has 17 residues. The specimen was sorted CD4+, CD8+, or CD8+CD57+ T cells (not recorded which) from PBMCs. The sequence was collected from a human donor with aplastic anemia. The chain joins TRBV14 to TRBJ2-1, with D tentatively TRBD1 or TRBD2 (6 bases each). CDR3 protein: CASSPRGVVGGINEQFF. The DNA of the CDR3 is TGTGCCAGCAGCCCGAGAGGAGTTGTAGGGGGGATAAATGAGCAGTTCTTC.